A selection of T cell receptor beta chains follows, all from one sample in a study of cytomegalovirus exposure and HLA in healthy donors. Measured with immunoSEQ multiplex PCR; TCRdb has only the in-frame clones, and not every one. The sample lists about 62,000 clones, roughly 80% occurring once. The sample consisted of PBMCs. These receptors were obtained from a woman in her 30s in good health and CMV-seronegative. The conserved cysteine and the conserved F or W are not part of the CDR3 here. The order of the fields is clone size, V gene, J gene, CDR3 protein. Expanded clones get a size class; other rows say once, few or many, or leave the size out.

.,TRBV7-2,TRBJ1-2,ASSLEAGNYGYT
.,TRBV9,TRBJ2-2,ASSVRLGTSNTGELF
.,TRBV4-1,TRBJ1-2,ASSQSVGLLYGYT
.,TRBV30,TRBJ2-5,AWSVMTVTDEQY
few,TRBV11-2,TRBJ1-2,ASSLYRDSPYGYT
.,TRBV7-7,TRBJ2-1,ASSLKLAGNNEQF
.,TRBV19,TRBJ1-4,ARLQGSNEKLF
.,TRBV25-1,TRBJ1-2,AEKGGGTNYGYT
.,TRBV15,TRBJ1-1,ATSRERDTEAF
.,TRBV6-5,TRBJ1-1,ASSGLGQRNTEAF
.,TRBV29-1,TRBJ2-3,SVWDRVTDTQY
.,TRBV19,TRBJ1-1,ASSIYMWPGQLLNTEAF
.,TRBV10-1,TRBJ2-7,ASSDTGGSPYEQY
.,TRBV28,TRBJ2-7,ASSFSWTDYWSYEQY
.,TRBV10-3,TRBJ1-1,AISESPQYTEAF
.,TRBV14,TRBJ2-3,ASTRSQVPDTQY
few,TRBV7-9,TRBJ2-3,ASSSRGNTDTQY
.,TRBV19,TRBJ1-1,ASSIGAGERGAF
.,TRBV5-8,TRBJ1-1,ASSFLQGRNTEAF
few,TRBV4-1,TRBJ2-1,ASSQGTSGVRNEQF
.,TRBV7-8,TRBJ2-7,ASSLSLGGQGAGEQY
.,TRBV5-4,TRBJ1-3,ASSLEQHGNTIY
.,TRBV7-2,TRBJ1-1,ASSSSPGATEAF
once,TRBV5-1,TRBJ2-5,ASRGDRGETQY
.,TRBV6-5,TRBJ1-4,ASSNRGQIEKLF
.,TRBV5-1,TRBJ2-1,ASSLFSGGAEQF
few,TRBV19,TRBJ2-3,ASSTPGLANTQY
.,TRBV15,TRBJ2-5,ATSRDLGWQETQY
.,TRBV6-4,TRBJ1-2,ASLRGPYGYT
.,TRBV6-6,TRBJ1-2,ASSYSFSYGYT
.,TRBV28,TRBJ1-1,ASSPGDLNTEAF
.,TRBV7-6,TRBJ1-5,ASSLWQQGADNQPQH
.,TRBV6-1,TRBJ2-7,ASSEEWGHPYEQY
.,TRBV29-1,TRBJ2-7,SVWTGGSYEQY
.,TRBV27,TRBJ2-3,ASSALVAGAGDTQY
few,TRBV6-1,TRBJ2-3,ASSEKSGGADTQY
.,TRBV9,TRBJ1-2,ASSDRQGGWL
.,TRBV4-3,TRBJ2-7,ASSHNSQGREQY
.,TRBV6-5,TRBJ2-4,ASSYSDRLAKNIQY
.,TRBV18,TRBJ1-4,ASSPRGTGGEKLF
once,TRBV29-1,TRBJ1-5,SATGGSNQPQH
.,TRBV5-1,TRBJ2-5,ASRTGGETQY
.,TRBV28,TRBJ2-7,ASSFWGGQGNYEQY
.,TRBV6-1,TRBJ2-3,ASSPTYDRVEY
.,TRBV10-2,TRBJ2-3,ASCGPRPPDTQY